These 12 T cell receptor beta chains share one sample of origin, sequenced in a study of OX40 agonist ivuxolimab in advanced cancers. Sequencing used immunoSEQ multiplex PCR; TCRdb keeps in-frame clones, though not all of them. The data contain tens of thousands of clones, about 94% of them singletons. This specimen was CD4+ or CD8+ T cells sorted from blood, taken in a trial of the OX40 agonist ivuxolimab. Every receptor here comes from an adult with an advanced solid tumor such as melanoma, head and neck, liver or kidney cancer.

The chain recombines TRBV7-6 with TRBJ2-7, with a possible D match to TRBD2 (7 bases). Trimming left V 5 bases short and J 4 bases short, with 18 bases between. Germline CDR1 and CDR2: SGHVS and FNYEAQ. This CDR3 contains 15 residues. The CDR3 DNA is TGTGCCAGCAGCCCCTGGTCGAGGGGGGGATACGAGCAGTACTTC. This codes for CASSPWSRGGYEQYF.

The rearrangement joins TRBV7-6 to TRBJ2-4; 12 bases map to TRBD1. This CDR3 spans 18 amino acids. CDR1 is SGHVS, CDR2 FNYEAQ, per germline. V lost 5 bases and J lost 1; bases outside the gene matches: 9. The CDR3 loop is CASSGRDRGPGAKNIQYF. The CDR3 DNA sequence: TGTGCCAGCAGCGGCCGGGACAGGGGGCCAGGGGCCAAAAACATTCAGTACTTC.

CDR3 amino acids: CASSLGHPLSGNTIYF. The CDR3 DNA reads TGTGCCAGCAGCCTGGGACATCCGCTCTCTGGAAACACCATATATTTT. V gene TRBV5-4 combines with J gene TRBJ1-3, with D possibly matching TRBD1 (6 bases). From germline, CDR1 is SGHNT and CDR2 YYREEE (reference sequence). The CDR3 sequence is 16 residues long. V lost 4 bases, J lost 0 bases, and 14 bases lay in between.

This rearrangement joins TRBV5-1 to TRBJ2-1, with D perhaps matching TRBD1 or TRBD2 (5 bases each). The germline V and J ends were trimmed by 7 bases and 6 bases, with 11 bases remaining between them. Germline V gene data show CDR1 as SGHRS and CDR2 as YFSETQ. The CDR3 consists of 12 residues. The chain's CDR3 is CASGGRGNEQFF. CDR3 DNA: TGCGCCAGCGGGGGAAGAGGCAATGAGCAGTTCTTC.

The V gene is TRBV20-1, the J gene TRBJ2-7; D possibly corresponds to TRBD2 (5 bases). Germline values: CDR1 DFQATT, CDR2 SNEGSKA (reference sequence). The CDR3 extends over 10 amino acids. V lost 4 bases and J 5 bases, leaving 6 bases between the germline ends. The CDR3 reads CSATGNEQYF. In nucleotides, the CDR3 is TGCAGTGCTACCGGGAACGAGCAGTACTTC.

The CDR3 loop reads CASSVEGLAPRVPYNEQFF. CDR3 in DNA: TGTGCCAGCAGCGTAGAGGGACTAGCGCCCCGAGTGCCCTACAATGAGCAGTTCTTC. The chain has TRBV9 and TRBJ2-1; 10 bases align to TRBD2. Unmatched junction bases numbered 11, after V lost 0 bases and J lost 2 bases. The CDR3 contains 19 residues. Germline V CDR1 and CDR2: SGDLS, YYNGEE.

J is TRBJ2-7 and V is TRBV4-2, with TRBD2 as a possible D gene (6 bases). The CDR3 consists of 12 residues. Trimming cost V 6 bases and J 3 bases, with 9 bases left between them. CDR1 and CDR2 from the germline V gene are LGHNA and YNFKEQ. The CDR3 sequence is CASRGGDYEQYF. The CDR3 region has the DNA TGTGCCAGCAGGGGGGGAGACTACGAGCAGTACTTC.

A single count supports this clone. The chain is built from TRBV11-3 and TRBJ2-5; D is ambiguous. Trimming pared 3 bases from V and 5 bases from J, leaving 10 bases between. Germline loops: CDR1 SGHNT, CDR2 YENEEA. The CDR3 spans 13 residues. The CDR3 here is CASSFMWVETQYF. In DNA form, the CDR3 reads TGTGCCAGCAGCTTTATGTGGGTGGAGACCCAGTACTTC.

The V and J genes are TRBV19 and TRBJ2-3; possibly TRBD1 or TRBD2 for D (5 bases each). This CDR3 has 14 amino acids. The germline V gene encodes CDR1 LNHDA and CDR2 SQIVND (reference sequence). Between the trimmed V and J ends, which lost 5 bases and 1 base, there was a span of 10 bases. The CDR3 coding sequence is TGTGCCAGTAGTCCGGGACCGGGCACAGATACGCAGTATTTT. It yields the protein CASSPGPGTDTQYF.

The chain carries TRBV7-9 and TRBJ1-1; unclear D gene. V gave up 5 bases and J gave up 6 bases, with 10 bases separating them. This CDR3 spans 12 amino acids. Germline lookup yields CDR1 SEHNR and CDR2 FQNEAQ (reference sequence). CDR3 nucleotides: TGTGCCAGCAGCCCGGGAGGTCCTGAAGCTTTCTTT. Translating it yields CASSPGGPEAFF.

About this clone itself: A junction end diverges from the germline sequence, so it may reflect a read error. The V and J genes are TRBV27 and TRBJ2-1; 8 bases match TRBD1. There are 14 residues in the CDR3. Germline lookup yields CDR1 MNHEY and CDR2 SMNVEV (reference sequence). The chain's CDR3 is CASSPPTGVNERFF. The CDR3 DNA reads as TGTGCCAGCAGTCCCCCGACAGGGGTCAATGAGCGGTTCTTC.

This clone was recorded only once. In DNA, the CDR3 is TGTGCCAGCAGCCGTAGGGCGAACACCGGGGAGCTGTTTTTT. This encodes CASSRRANTGELFF. This rearrangement joins TRBV5-4 to TRBJ2-2; D unresolved. The germline V gene has CDR1 SGHNT and CDR2 YYREEE (reference sequence). The CDR3 length is 14 residues. The V gene lost 4 bases and the J gene lost 0 bases, with 7 bases spanning the gap.